The present TCR beta chain was sequenced within a study of beta chain features in type 1 diabetes. The CDR3 is 12 residues long. Germline lookup yields CDR1 SGDLS and CDR2 YYNGEE. V was cut by 4 bases and J by 1 base, with 2 bases left in between. Whole-study findings and limits: A pattern of fewer insertions and more deletions at VDJ junctions was seen in type 1 diabetes patients. Type 1 diabetes patients showed a moderate but significant shortening of TCRB CDR3s in all four CD4+ subsets. The naive, central memory and Treg TCRB repertoires of patients appeared to be more similar to one another than those of healthy donors.

Blood was collected once per donor into heparin, averaging approximately 0.11 L. CD4+ naive, central memory, regulatory and stem cell-like memory cells were sorted via CD45RO/CCR7/CD25/CD127/CD95/CD27. In the case of this clone: What it recognizes is unknown.

Expressed TCRB transcripts got sequenced, as all isolated RNA was reverse transcribed. Clones were sequenced by immunoSEQ multiplex PCR, and TCRdb holds only the in-frame ones, with some missing. Of some 700,000 clones in the sample, roughly 12% were seen once. Sequenced sample: naive CD4+ T cells from blood. This TCR was recovered from a young man with type 1 diabetes. The chain has TRBV9 and TRBJ2-2; D ambiguous. The CDR3 DNA follows: TGTGCCAGCAGCCAGAACACCGGGGAGCTGTTTTTT. Protein sequence: CASSQNTGELFF. Variable domain in full (rest from reference TRBV9 and TRBJ2-2): DSGVTQTPKHLITATGQRVTLRCSPRSGDLSVYWYQQSLDQGLQFLIQYYNGEERAKGNILERFSAQQFPDLHSELNLSSLELGDSALYFCASSQNTGELFFGEGSRLTVL.